This section outlines one T cell receptor beta chain sequence together with its context. No antigen is known for it. These data originate in a study of T cell responses to AZD1222 COVID-19 vaccine. Study-wide results and caveats: Reportedly, nearly half of unique spike TCRs recognized epitopes outside B.1.351/B.1.1.7 mutations. CD4 TCRs linked to vaccination spanned spike, dominating at 160-218 and 743-854. Clonal diversity may have been underestimated, and the donors were mostly white British, with more females than males.

Clones were sequenced by immunoSEQ multiplex PCR, and TCRdb holds only the in-frame ones, with some missing. Counted here are tens of thousands of clones, about 92% occurring once; the ten biggest clones make up more than 4.5%. Sample: peripheral blood, taken 28 days after the second AZD1222 dose. The receptor was derived from an adult who received the AZD1222 COVID-19 vaccine.

The DNA for the CDR3 is TGTGCCAGCAGCTTAGCGGGAACCTCCTACAATGAGCAGTTCTTC. Translation gives CASSLAGTSYNEQFF. V gene TRBV7-6 combines with J gene TRBJ2-1, with D uncertain. With 0 bases removed from V and 0 bases from J, the gap between germline ends came to 6 bases. Germline CDR1 is SGHVS and CDR2 is FNYEAQ. The CDR3 spans 15 residues. Full variable domain (rest looked up from reference TRBV7-6 and TRBJ2-1): GAGVSQSPRYKVTKRGQDVALRCDPISGHVSLYWYRQALGQGPEFLTYFNYEAQQDKSGLPNDRFSAERPEGSISTLTIQRTEQRDSAMYRCASSLAGTSYNEQFFGPGTRLTVL.